This T cell receptor (beta chain) emerged from a study of blood T cell repertoires in COVID-19 (dated by TCRdb to 2020 to 2021). With regard to the full study: Samples covering the acute and convalescent phases of COVID-19 were provided by collaborators in the United States, Italy and Spain. The material from the prospective study consisted of cDNA or gDNA derived from T cells, B-cell-depleted T cells, or PBMCs. Nearly every sample came with metadata listing a de-identified subject ID, COVID-19 status, age in years and sex. The dataset comprised deeply sampled blood TCRbeta repertoires from subjects exposed to, actively infected with, or recovered from COVID-19. Samples were obtained from the ongoing ImmuneRACE study (first 160 participants) and from 1,000 to 1,500 subjects provided by 6 global collaborators. Where available, HLA class I and class II types were taken from metadata supplied by the sample provider and were not determined by assay-based typing. A freely available public database, intended as a resource for researchers studying the immune response to SARS-CoV-2, is where the repertoires were released.

Summary of the overall study and its limitations: The quantity of clinical and demographic metadata differed by source and by participant and was supplied without curation.

TCRbeta CDR3 regions were amplified from genomic DNA using the immunoSEQ Assay, a bias-controlled multiplex PCR. As for the authors' bioinformatics: Nucleated cell counts per sample were estimated from amplification of reference gene primers within the assay. To quantify the absolute abundance of each unique TCRbeta CDR3 rearrangement, sequence reads were collapsed and filtered. For each sample, productive Simpson clonality was calculated by taking the square root of Simpson's diversity index across productive rearrangements. TCRdb limited this immuneACCESS table to in-frame rearrangements with V and J called. A share of clones is missing; checked studies link under half to unresolved V genes, and the rest is unexplained. V, J and clone size derive from that table, while D and trimming were established from the DNA sequence. For this sample the table gives 180,000 or so clones, of which 80% to 90% were detected only once. In total, the top ten clones hold approximately 4% of the sample.

Each collaborating institution followed its own protocols to collect whole blood in K2EDTA tubes. For TCRbeta analysis, collaborators shipped samples in one of three forms: frozen whole blood, isolated PBMCs, or DNA extracted from either of those sample types. Counted from cysteine to phenylalanine, this CDR3 has 15 amino acids. Just CDR3 DNA is preserved here, 45 bases in frame from base 1. The germline V gene (reference sequence) gives CDR1 as LNHDA and CDR2 as SQIVND. V loses 6 bases at its end and J loses 5 bases; junction bases beyond the gene matches: 4. Regarding this clone: No cognate antigen has been identified for it. The record has no base qualities; no much larger clone is one base away.

The sample taken for sequencing was peripheral blood. The clonotype was recovered from a man aged 18 to 30 with active or convalescent COVID-19. In this chain, TRBV19 is recombined with TRBJ2-2; a stretch of 12 junction bases matches TRBD2. For the CDR3, the sequence is CASRNGLAGTGELFF. At the DNA level, the sequence is TGTGCCAGTAGAAACGGACTAGCGGGGACCGGGGAGCTGTTTTTT.